The rows below give T cell receptor beta chains drawn from one sample of a study of T cell responses to AZD1222 COVID-19 vaccine. Using immunoSEQ multiplex PCR, the repertoire was profiled, and TCRdb retains in-frame clones only, with some absent. This sample has some 120,000 clones, with 88% found just once. This specimen was peripheral blood, taken on day 0 of AZD1222 vaccination. These receptors all come from an adult in good health. CDR3s include the opening cysteine and the closing phenylalanine or tryptophan. D genes are given only for firm matches. The size of a clone is reported for some rows only, either as once, few or many, or as a class for expanded clones.

v_gene,j_gene,abundance,d_gene,CDR3aa,CDR3nt
TRBV20-1,TRBJ1-2,once,.,CSASLPTYGYTF,TGCAGTGCTAGTCTACCGACCTATGGCTACACCTTC
TRBV2,TRBJ1-2,.,.,CASSEKGMGYTF,TGTGCCAGCAGTGAAAAAGGGATGGGCTACACCTTC
TRBV19,TRBJ2-7,.,.,CASSSPGPREEQYF,TGTGCCAGTAGCTCGCCGGGACCGCGCGAAGAGCAGTACTTC
TRBV19,TRBJ1-6,.,TRBD1,CASSIGQGSYNSPLHF,TGTGCCAGTAGTATCGGACAGGGCTCCTATAATTCACCCCTCCACTTT
TRBV5-4,TRBJ2-7,.,TRBD2,CASSEGLAGYEQYF,TGTGCCAGCAGCGAAGGACTAGCGGGCTACGAGCAGTACTTC
TRBV27,TRBJ2-7,.,TRBD2,CASSLSLQGLAGPNYEQYF,TGTGCCAGCAGTTTATCACTCCAGGGACTAGCGGGACCCAACTACGAGCAGTACTTC
TRBV3-1/TRBV3-2,TRBJ2-2,.,.,CASSLGQIGGELFF,TGTGCCAGCAGCCTTGGACAGATCGGCGGGGAGCTGTTTTTT
TRBV3-1/TRBV3-2,TRBJ2-1,.,.,CASSQVAQGRPYNEQFF,TGTGCCAGCAGCCAAGTGGCCCAGGGGCGCCCCTACAATGAGCAGTTCTTC
TRBV3-1/TRBV3-2,TRBJ1-4,few,.,CASTPAETGARWEKLFF,TGTGCCAGCACCCCAGCAGAAACGGGCGCGAGATGGGAAAAACTGTTTTTT
TRBV6-5,TRBJ2-1,.,.,CASSYSLAGGTNEQFF,TGTGCCAGCAGTTACTCGTTGGCAGGGGGGACTAATGAGCAGTTCTTC
TRBV3-1/TRBV3-2,TRBJ1-1,.,.,CASSQDRRPLNTEAFF,TGTGCCAGCAGCCAAGACAGAAGGCCGCTGAACACTGAAGCTTTCTTT
TRBV19,TRBJ2-7,once,TRBD1,CATSPGQGYEQYF,TGTGCCACTTCGCCGGGACAGGGGTACGAGCAGTACTTC
TRBV7-9,TRBJ2-7,.,TRBD2,CASSPIGLAGDSYEQYF,TGTGCCAGCAGCCCCATCGGCCTAGCGGGAGACTCCTACGAGCAGTACTTC
TRBV9,TRBJ2-7,.,.,CASSPPTLSYEQYF,TGTGCCAGCAGCCCACCGACCCTGTCCTACGAGCAGTACTTC
TRBV11-2,TRBJ2-5,.,TRBD2,CASSLEERRGGETQYF,TGTGCCAGCAGCTTAGAGGAGCGGCGGGGGGGAGAGACCCAGTACTTC
TRBV12-3/TRBV12-4,TRBJ2-7,.,.,CASSFQGSYEQYF,TGTGCCAGCAGTTTTCAGGGCTCCTACGAGCAGTACTTC
TRBV7-9,TRBJ2-3,.,.,CASSLASVTDTQYF,TGTGCCAGCAGCTTAGCCTCAGTCACAGATACGCAGTATTTT
TRBV12-3/TRBV12-4,TRBJ2-5,.,TRBD1,CASRTGSETQYF,TGTGCCAGCAGGACAGGGTCAGAGACCCAGTACTTC
TRBV27,TRBJ1-2,few,TRBD1,CASSGQDGYTF,TGTGCCAGCAGCGGACAGGATGGCTACACCTTC
TRBV7-9,TRBJ2-2,.,.,CASSLLGVTGELFF,TGTGCCAGCAGCTTATTAGGGGTTACCGGGGAGCTGTTTTTT
TRBV6-5,TRBJ1-2,.,.,CASRAWEGAGGYTF,TGTGCCAGCAGGGCCTGGGAAGGGGCGGGTGGCTACACCTTC
TRBV20-1,TRBJ1-2,.,.,CSAQGTGGYTF,TGCAGTGCTCAGGGGACGGGCGGCTACACCTTC